This TCR beta chain was found in a study of glioma-infiltrating T cells. Study outcomes and limitations: Tissue and blood shared very few CDR3 sequences.

About this clonotype: Its cognate antigen is unknown.

Using RNA template, CDR3s of TCR alpha and beta were amplified with iRepertoire arm-PCR. One-step reverse transcription and amplification started from around 100-400 ng of tissue mRNA or PBMC total RNA. TCRdb used MiXCR to reprocess the multiplex PCR reads, holding one entry per CDR3 protein. Here the sample spans under 150,000 distinct CDR3 sequences, about two fifths being singletons. The receptor's source is a human donor with low-grade glioma or glioblastoma, undergoing nonglioma brain surgery, or in good health (not recorded which). Sequences were obtained from glioma tissue, nonneoplastic brain tissue, or PBMCs (not recorded which).

The CDR3 region is CASSLIRGSSYNEQFF. CDR3 nucleotides: TGTGCCAGCAGCTTAATAAGGGGGAGCTCCTACAATGAGCAGTTCTTC. The gene calls are TRBV7-8 and TRBJ2-1; D is perhaps TRBD1 (6 bases). CDR1 and CDR2 (germline): SGHVS, FQNEAQ. Deletions cut 2 bases from V and 0 bases from J, with 11 bases between. The CDR3 contains 16 residues.